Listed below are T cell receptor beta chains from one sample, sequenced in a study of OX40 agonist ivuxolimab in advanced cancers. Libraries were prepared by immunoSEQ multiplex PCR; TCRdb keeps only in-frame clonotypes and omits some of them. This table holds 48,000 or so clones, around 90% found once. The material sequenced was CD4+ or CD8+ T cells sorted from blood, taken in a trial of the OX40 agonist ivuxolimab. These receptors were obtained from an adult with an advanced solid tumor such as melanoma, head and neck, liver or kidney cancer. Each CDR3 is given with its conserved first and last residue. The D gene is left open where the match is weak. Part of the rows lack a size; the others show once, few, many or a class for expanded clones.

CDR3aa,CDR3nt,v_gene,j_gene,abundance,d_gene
CASSQVEGQLFTGANVLTF,TGTGCCAGCAGCCAAGTCGAAGGGCAATTATTTACTGGGGCCAACGTCCTGACTTTC,TRBV4-2,TRBJ2-6,.,.
CASSWDPNQPQHF,TGTGCCAGCAGTTGGGACCCCAATCAGCCCCAGCATTTT,TRBV5-4,TRBJ1-5,.,.
CATSRGSSASYEQYF,TGTGCCACCAGCAGAGGATCTAGCGCCTCCTACGAGCAGTACTTC,TRBV15,TRBJ2-7,.,.
CASSLGVRTDTQYF,TGTGCCAGCAGCTTAGGAGTTAGGACAGATACGCAGTATTTT,TRBV11-2,TRBJ2-3,.,.
CASSPGAETQYF,TGTGCCAGCAGCCCAGGGGCGGAGACCCAGTACTTC,TRBV7-7,TRBJ2-5,.,.
CASSRLAGDINEQFF,TGTGCCAGCAGCCGACTAGCGGGGGACATCAATGAGCAGTTCTTC,TRBV6-4,TRBJ2-1,.,TRBD2
CASSSPSGRNTGELFF,TGTGCCAGCAGCTCCCCAAGCGGGAGGAACACCGGGGAGCTGTTTTTT,TRBV5-4,TRBJ2-2,.,TRBD2
CARSLTVGRRNEQFF,TGTGCCAGAAGCTTGACTGTGGGGCGGAGAAATGAGCAGTTCTTC,TRBV5-3,TRBJ2-1,.,.
CASSERGAGGTEAFF,TGTGCCAGCAGTGAACGGGGGGCAGGTGGTACTGAAGCTTTCTTT,TRBV2,TRBJ1-1,few,.
CASTLGVLGGYTF,TGTGCCAGTACTTTGGGGGTCTTAGGTGGCTACACCTTC,TRBV19,TRBJ1-2,.,.
CASSEQDGVAEQYF,TGTGCCAGCAGCGAGCAAGATGGTGTGGCCGAGCAGTACTTC,TRBV7-3,TRBJ2-7,.,.
CASSQTGSASPLHF,TGTGCCAGCAGTCAGACAGGGTCTGCTTCACCCCTCCACTTT,TRBV6-5,TRBJ1-6,.,TRBD1
CSARDLRAFF,TGCAGTGCTAGAGATCTTAGGGCTTTCTTT,TRBV20-1,TRBJ1-1,.,.
CASSPSTSPPKNIQYF,TGTGCCAGCTCACCTTCGACTAGCCCACCCAAAAACATTCAGTACTTC,TRBV18,TRBJ2-4,.,TRBD2
CASSYDGSSGNTIYF,TGCGCCAGCAGCTACGACGGGAGCTCTGGAAACACCATATATTTT,TRBV5-1,TRBJ1-3,.,.
CASRPTGALNEQFF,TGTGCCAGCAGACCAACAGGGGCCCTGAATGAGCAGTTCTTC,TRBV6-1,TRBJ2-1,.,TRBD1
CASSLETYEQYF,TGTGCCAGCAGCTTGGAAACCTACGAGCAGTACTTC,TRBV7-9,TRBJ2-7,.,.
CASSPGQGWAYEQYF,TGTGCCAGCAGCCCGGGACAGGGGTGGGCCTACGAGCAGTACTTC,TRBV7-3,TRBJ2-7,.,TRBD1
CASSALGTGIYEQYF,TGTGCCAGTAGCGCCCTGGGGACAGGAATTTACGAGCAGTACTTC,TRBV19,TRBJ2-7,.,TRBD1
CASSSLKRGGVETQYF,TGTGCCAGCAGTTCCCTGAAGCGGGGGGGGGTTGAGACCCAGTACTTC,TRBV6-5,TRBJ2-5,.,TRBD2
CASRLGARYEQYF,TGTGCCAGCAGACTTGGGGCCCGCTACGAGCAGTACTTC,TRBV7-2,TRBJ2-7,.,.
CATGTGGAETQYF,TGTGCCACTGGGACAGGGGGCGCGGAGACCCAGTACTTC,TRBV2,TRBJ2-5,.,TRBD1
CASSPQGTDQPQHF,TGTGCCAGCAGCCCCCAGGGCACAGATCAGCCCCAGCATTTT,TRBV27,TRBJ1-5,.,.
CAWSVGGPIQPQHF,TGTGCCTGGAGTGTAGGTGGGCCAATACAGCCCCAGCATTTT,TRBV30,TRBJ1-5,.,.
CASSRLAGTEQFF,TGTGCCAGCAGCAGACTAGCGGGTACTGAGCAGTTCTTC,TRBV6-6,TRBJ2-1,.,TRBD2
CASSQDMEASGFSYEQYF,TGCGCCAGCAGCCAAGATATGGAGGCTAGCGGGTTCTCCTACGAGCAGTACTTC,TRBV4-3,TRBJ2-7,.,TRBD2
CASSPLVGQGITEAFF,TGTGCCAGTAGCCCATTAGTGGGACAGGGTATCACTGAAGCTTTCTTT,TRBV19,TRBJ1-1,.,TRBD1
CASSTGRDQPQHF,TGTGCCAGTAGTACAGGGAGGGATCAGCCCCAGCATTTT,TRBV2,TRBJ1-5,.,.
CASSLQTSAHREQYF,TGTGCCAGCAGCTTGCAAACTAGCGCCCACAGGGAGCAGTACTTC,TRBV5-6,TRBJ2-5,.,.
CASSPGTVSYEQYF,TGTGCCAGCAGCCCAGGGACAGTCTCCTACGAGCAGTACTTC,TRBV7-9,TRBJ2-7,.,TRBD1
CASSFSGGGSYNEQFF,TGTGCCAGCAGTTTTTCCGGGGGGGGCTCCTACAATGAGCAGTTCTTC,TRBV28,TRBJ2-1,few,TRBD2
CASSFEGLAVTGELFF,TGCGCCAGCAGCTTCGAAGGACTAGCGGTCACCGGGGAGCTGTTTTTT,TRBV5-1,TRBJ2-2,.,TRBD2
CASSLGGRDREFF,TGTGCCAGCAGCTTAGGGGGTAGGGACAGGGAGTTCTTC,TRBV7-8,TRBJ2-1,.,TRBD1
CASTRFQTPGEQYF,TGTGCCAGCACCCGGTTCCAAACTCCGGGCGAGCAGTACTTC,TRBV6-1,TRBJ2-7,.,.
CASSSGTSSTGELFF,TGCGCCAGCAGTTCCGGGACATCTAGCACCGGGGAGCTGTTTTTT,TRBV5-1,TRBJ2-2,.,.
CASSFRRDRGIVRGEKLFF,TGTGCCAGCAGTTTCCGCCGGGACAGGGGAATCGTTAGAGGAGAAAAACTGTTTTTT,TRBV28,TRBJ1-4,.,TRBD1
CASSPYTSYEQYF,TGTGCCAGCAGCCCCTACACCTCCTACGAGCAGTACTTC,TRBV7-2,TRBJ2-7,.,.